The 14 T cell receptor beta chains presented below share a single source sample, sequenced in a study of blood T cell repertoires in COVID-19. TCRdb's copy holds only in-frame clones and misses some; the assay was immunoSEQ multiplex PCR. The data contain roughly 260,000 clones, 80% to 95% of them singletons. The material sequenced was peripheral blood. The receptors shown here come from a person aged 18-30 years with COVID-19, enrolled during active disease.

The genes are TRBV5-5 and TRBJ2-1; TRBD2 agrees at 8 bases. CDR1 is SGHKS and CDR2 is YYEKEE in the germline V gene (reference sequence). Losses at the gene ends were 0 bases for V and 2 bases for J; bases not matched to a gene: 4. The length of the CDR3 is 16 residues. The CDR3 DNA follows: TGTGCCAGCAGCTTGGTCGGGAGGGCCACCTACAATGAGCAGTTCTTC. This encodes CASSLVGRATYNEQFF.

The genes are TRBV25-1 and TRBJ2-7; D gene ambiguous. Looked up from germline, CDR1 is MGHDK and CDR2 is SYGVNS. V was trimmed by 1 base and J by 6 bases, leaving 7 bases between them. The CDR3 runs to 12 residues. In nucleotides, the CDR3 is TGTGCCAGCAGTGAATCTATCGGCGAGCAGTACTTC. Protein product: CASSESIGEQYF.

This clone was picked up one time. The V and J genes are TRBV11-2 and TRBJ2-7; 9 positions match TRBD1. From germline, CDR1 is SGHAT and CDR2 FQNNGV. V lost 1 base, J lost 7 bases, and 8 bases stayed unmatched. The CDR3 has 15 amino acids. CDR3: CASSLAGTGLLEQYF. The CDR3 nucleotides are TGTGCCAGCAGCTTAGCCGGGACAGGGCTACTTGAGCAGTACTTC.

The V gene is TRBV7-9, the J gene TRBJ2-7; 13 bases agree with TRBD2. Trimming at V came to 4 bases and at J to 1 base, leaving 7 bases not matched to a gene. This CDR3 region has 17 residues. Looked up from germline, CDR1 is SEHNR and CDR2 is FQNEAQ (reference sequence). CDR3 sequence: CASSSLPGLAGSYEQYF. CDR3 in DNA: TGTGCCAGCAGCTCCCTTCCGGGACTAGCGGGATCCTACGAGCAGTACTTC.

This chain uses TRBV2 with TRBJ2-7, with a tentative D call TRBD2 (6 bases). V lost 7 bases and J lost 2, with 12 bases in between. Germline V gene sequence: CDR1 SNHLY, CDR2 FYNNEI. This CDR3 contains 13 residues. CDR3 coding DNA: TGTGCCAGCATAGGTGGACTAACCTACGAGCAGTACTTC. It specifies CASIGGLTYEQYF.

This clone was detected a few times. The V and J genes are TRBV28 and TRBJ2-3; D is unresolved. The CDR3 extends over 15 amino acids. Germline CDR1 is MDHEN and CDR2 is SYDVKM. Deletions cut 5 bases from V and 7 bases from J, with 19 bases between. The CDR3 DNA follows: TGTGCCAGCAGTAGAGCTCGTGCTCCTGAAAATACGCAGTATTTT. Amino acids: CASSRARAPENTQYF.

This chain links TRBV27 with TRBJ1-6; 9 nucleotides match TRBD1. Germline CDR1 reads MNHEY; CDR2 reads SMNVEV (reference sequence). CDR3 size: 20 residues. The V segment lost 3 bases and the J segment 6 bases; nucleotides outside the gene matches: 18. DNA for the CDR3: TGTGCCAGCAGTTTCAACCCCGGGACAGGGAAGGGCTCGGGTAATTCACCCCTCCACTTT. This sequence encodes CASSFNPGTGKGSGNSPLHF.

This clone was picked up one time. The chain employs TRBV7-9 and TRBJ2-1; 10 positions agree with TRBD2. CDR3 length: 15 amino acids. The J segment lost 6 bases and the V segment lost 4 bases, leaving 6 bases of the junction unmatched. Germline assignment: CDR1 SEHNR and CDR2 FQNEAQ (reference sequence). The CDR3 sequence is CASSYRAGGVNEQFF. The CDR3 DNA reads TGTGCCAGCAGCTACCGAGCGGGAGGGGTCAATGAGCAGTTCTTC.

The chain has TRBV6-2 or TRBV6-3 and TRBJ2-3, with D perhaps TRBD2 (5 bases). The V end lost 2 bases, the J end lost 8 bases, and 14 bases lay between the germline ends. The CDR3 runs 14 residues. From germline, CDR1 is MNHEY and CDR2 SVGEGT. CDR3 DNA: TGTGCCAGCAGTTACCGGGGAGATGCGCGTACGCAGTATTTT. Protein sequence: CASSYRGDARTQYF.

V is TRBV25-1 and J is TRBJ2-7; 10 bases match TRBD1. V gave up 3 bases and J gave up 2 bases; unmatched junction bases: 7. The CDR3 length is 16 residues. The germline V gene encodes CDR1 MGHDK and CDR2 SYGVNS. For the CDR3, the DNA is TGTGCCAGCAGTGATCCCCGGGACAGGGGACCCTACGAGCAGTACTTC. This translates into CASSDPRDRGPYEQYF.

The chain carries TRBV7-8 and TRBJ1-1; D call uncertain. CDR1 is SGHVS and CDR2 is FQNEAQ in the germline V gene. The germline V and J ends were trimmed by 5 bases and 3 bases, with 10 bases remaining between them. The CDR3 is 13 residues long. The CDR3 DNA reads TGTGCCAGCAGCCGTGCCACACACACTGAAGCTTTCTTT. This codes for CASSRATHTEAFF.

This chain links TRBV2 with TRBJ1-2; 11 bases match TRBD1. This CDR3 spans 17 amino acids. Per the germline V gene, CDR1 is SNHLY and CDR2 is FYNNEI. With 1 base clipped from V and 5 bases from J, the junction kept 9 bases outside the gene matches. The CDR3 loop is CASSEGVGQGAGYGYTF. CDR3 nucleotide sequence: TGTGCCAGCAGTGAAGGGGTTGGACAGGGGGCCGGATATGGCTACACCTTC.

This chain connects TRBV11-1 to TRBJ1-2; D ambiguous. V lost 1 base to trimming and J lost 13 bases, with 10 bases between them. The CDR3 contains 11 residues. Germline V gene lookup returns CDR1 SGHAT and CDR2 FQDESV (reference sequence). In DNA, the CDR3 is TGTGCCAGCAGCTTAGGAGCTGCTCCCACCTTC. It codes for CASSLGAAPTF.

The V and J genes are TRBV2 and TRBJ1-2, with 7 bases fitting TRBD1. J was trimmed by 7 bases and V by 4 bases; bases with no gene match: 6. Germline V gene lookup returns CDR1 SNHLY and CDR2 FYNNEI. The CDR3 extends over 13 amino acids. In DNA, the CDR3 is TGTGCCAGCAGTGGGGACAGTACTGGTGGCTACACCTTC. Translation gives CASSGDSTGGYTF.